These 19 T cell receptor beta chains share one sample of origin, sequenced in a study of blood T cell repertoires in COVID-19. Data came from immunoSEQ multiplex PCR; TCRdb stores just in-frame clones and leaves some out. Of 100,000 to 150,000 clones in the sample, approximately 83% are singletons; the top ten hold roughly 4.3%. The sequenced sample consisted of peripheral blood. All receptors derive from a woman between 70 and 85 years old with acute or convalescent COVID-19.

The chain links TRBV15 to TRBJ2-1; D is unresolved. Trimming pared 4 bases from V and 5 bases from J, leaving 12 bases between. The CDR3 is 14 residues long. Germline values: CDR1 LNHNV, CDR2 YYDKDF (reference sequence). The CDR3: CATSTHLLDNEQFF. CDR3 DNA: TGTGCCACCAGCACCCATCTCCTAGACAATGAGCAGTTCTTC.

The chain links TRBV5-4 to TRBJ1-2, with 11 bases that match TRBD1. Per the germline V gene, CDR1 is SGHNT and CDR2 is YYREEE (reference sequence). The CDR3 has 16 residues. V trimming: 4 bases; J trimming: 7 bases; junction bases outside the gene matches: 12. The CDR3: CASSIGTGGIVGGYTF. In nucleotides, the CDR3 is TGTGCCAGCAGCATAGGGACAGGGGGGATTGTGGGTGGCTACACCTTC.

V and J are TRBV5-1 and TRBJ1-4; D is possibly TRBD1 (6 bases). The V end was cut by 5 bases, the J end by 5 bases, with 13 bases between. This CDR3 has 14 residues. The V gene's germline CDR1 is SGHRS and CDR2 YFSETQ. The CDR3 nucleotides are TGCGCCAGCAGGGGCGGGGGGCTGAATGAAAAACTGTTTTTT. This encodes CASRGGGLNEKLFF.

The chain carries TRBV7-2 and TRBJ2-2; possible D gene TRBD2, 6 bases. The ends were cut back, 2 bases at V and 5 bases at J, with 15 bases in the middle. This CDR3 comprises 16 residues. CDR1 is SGHTA, CDR2 FQGNSA, per germline. The CDR3: CASSLRLTSPTGELFF. The DNA of the CDR3 is TGTGCCAGCAGCTTAAGGTTAACTAGCCCAACCGGGGAGCTGTTTTTT.

The J gene is TRBJ1-1, the V gene TRBV10-3, with D hard to call. V gave up 4 bases and J gave up 0 bases, with 12 bases separating them. CDR3 size: 15 residues. The V gene's germline CDR1 is ENHRY and CDR2 SYGVKD. CDR3 nucleotide sequence: TGTGCCATCAGTGGGCAGCCGACTATGAACACTGAAGCTTTCTTT. Residues: CAISGQPTMNTEAFF.

This chain links TRBV29-1 with TRBJ2-7; 11 positions agree with TRBD1. The V gene end was trimmed by 6 bases and the J gene end by 6 bases; junction bases not matched to a gene: 13. CDR1 and CDR2 from the germline V gene are SQVTM and ANQGSEA. This CDR3 contains 15 residues. The CDR3 bases are TGCAGCGTCCTCCCTTTCGGACAGGGGGCGACCGAGCAGTACTTC. Protein: CSVLPFGQGATEQYF.

The CDR3 coding sequence is TGTGCCAGCAACTACGTCGGCACAGATACGCAGTATTTT. Encoded protein: CASNYVGTDTQYF. The chain links TRBV7-8 to TRBJ2-3; D ambiguous. The CDR3 spans 13 residues. CDR1 and CDR2 (germline): SGHVS, FQNEAQ. V was pared by 7 bases and J by 1 base, with 9 bases between. Full variable domain (remainder filled in from reference TRBV7-8 and TRBJ2-3): GAGVSQSPRYKVAKRGQDVALRCDPISGHVSLFWYQQALGQGPEFLTYFQNEAQLDKSGLPSDRFFAERPEGSVSTLKIQRTQQEDSAVYLCASNYVGTDTQYFGPGTRLTVL.

The chain couples TRBV18 to TRBJ2-5; D possibly corresponds to TRBD2 (6 bases). CDR1 and CDR2 (germline): KGHSH, LQKENI. The CDR3 covers 14 residues. Deletions cut 3 bases from V and 1 base from J, with 9 bases between. CDR3 sequence: CASSPGLSQETQYF. The DNA of the CDR3 is TGTGCCAGCTCACCGGGACTTTCCCAAGAGACCCAGTACTTC. Based on the CDR3 plus reference TRBV18 and TRBJ2-5, the full variable domain is NAGVMQNPRHLVRRRGQEARLRCSPMKGHSHVYWYRQLPEEGLKFMVYLQKENIIDESGMPKERFSAEFPKEGPSILRIQQVVRGDSAAYFCASSPGLSQETQYFGPGTRLLVL.

CDR3 DNA: TGCGCCAGCAGCCCCGGGACAGGGGTGGGCACTGAAGCTTTCTTT. Its protein is CASSPGTGVGTEAFF. The gene calls are TRBV4-3 and TRBJ1-1, with 10 bases fitting TRBD1. The germline gives CDR1 LGHNA, CDR2 YSLEER. V dropped 4 bases and J dropped 4; count of bases not matched to a gene: 6. CDR3 length: 15 residues.

This clone has only one observation. V gene TRBV5-6 combines with J gene TRBJ1-2; D gene unclear. Trimming pared 0 bases from V and 4 bases from J, leaving 19 bases between. The germline gives CDR1 SGHDT, CDR2 YYEEEE. The CDR3 has 17 amino acids. This chain's CDR3 is CASSLAPGGVLSYGYTF. The CDR3 region has the DNA TGTGCCAGCAGCTTGGCCCCCGGAGGCGTCTTAAGCTATGGCTACACCTTC.

V is TRBV5-1 and J is TRBJ2-2, with 8 positions matching TRBD1. The J segment lost 4 bases and the V segment lost 4 bases, leaving 12 bases of the junction unmatched. CDR1 SGHRS and CDR2 YFSETQ come from the germline V gene. This CDR3 spans 17 amino acids. CDR3 region: CASSQGGTGQSTGELFF. In DNA form, the CDR3 reads TGCGCCAGCAGCCAGGGCGGGACAGGCCAATCCACCGGGGAGCTGTTTTTT.

The genes are TRBV7-2 and TRBJ1-5; 7 positions agree with TRBD1. The CDR3 loop spans 15 amino acids. Germline-derived CDR1 and CDR2 are SGHTA and FQGNSA. J lost 3 bases, V lost 8 bases, and 10 bases had no gene match. CDR3 in amino acids: CASSTGPSSNQPQHF. The DNA for the CDR3 is TGTGCCAGCTCGACAGGGCCCTCATCCAATCAGCCCCAGCATTTT. Using reference TRBV7-2 and TRBJ1-5 for the parts outside the CDR3, the full variable domain is GAGVSQSPSNKVTEKGKDVELRCDPISGHTALYWYRQSLGQGLEFLIYFQGNSAPDKSGLPSDRFSAERTGGSVSTLTIQRTQQEDSAVYLCASSTGPSSNQPQHFGDGTRLSIL.

This chain connects TRBV7-3 to TRBJ2-2; 7 bases are a match to TRBD1. The CDR3 extends over 14 amino acids. From germline, CDR1 is SGHTA and CDR2 FQGTGA. V shed 4 bases, J shed 7 bases, and the junction held 6 bases outside the gene matches. The CDR3 DNA reads as TGTGCCAGCAGCTCCGACAGGGTGAACGGGGAGCTGTTTTTT. It encodes CASSSDRVNGELFF. The entire variable domain, with the rest obtained from reference TRBV7-3 and TRBJ2-2, is as follows: GAGVSQTPSNKVTEKGKYVELRCDPISGHTALYWYRQSLGQGPEFLIYFQGTGAADDSGLPNDRFFAVRPEGSVSTLKIQRTERGDSAVYLCASSSDRVNGELFFGEGSRLTVL.

V and J are TRBV5-5 and TRBJ2-5; 8 nucleotides line up with TRBD1. Looked up from germline, CDR1 is SGHKS and CDR2 is YYEKEE (reference sequence). Germline trimming cut 3 bases from V and 2 bases from J; bases unmatched to any gene: 6. The CDR3 totals 15 residues. The CDR3 reads CASSSDRVRQETQYF. The CDR3 DNA reads TGTGCCAGCAGCTCGGACAGGGTTCGTCAAGAGACCCAGTACTTC.

This sequence joins TRBV7-2 and TRBJ2-3, with a possible D match to TRBD2 (5 bases). V lost 4 bases and J 3 bases, leaving 11 bases between the germline ends. Germline V CDR1 and CDR2: SGHTA, FQGNSA. This CDR3 has 14 amino acids. CDR3 DNA: TGTGCCAGCAGCTCTCCCGGGATAACAGATACGCAGTATTTT. Its translation is CASSSPGITDTQYF.

V gene TRBV2 combines with J gene TRBJ1-1; D is possibly TRBD1 (6 bases). Germline CDR1 reads SNHLY; CDR2 reads FYNNEI. Trimming took 3 bases from V and 8 from J, leaving 16 bases between them. The CDR3 totals 14 residues. CDR3: CASSEVWGGAEAFF. In DNA form, the CDR3 reads TGTGCCAGCAGTGAGGTGTGGGGGGGGGCGGAAGCTTTCTTT.

The V call is TRBV15, the J call TRBJ1-1; possibly TRBD1 for D (6 bases). The CDR3 runs to 15 residues. The germline V and J ends were trimmed by 5 bases and 5 bases, with 18 bases remaining between them. Germline V gives CDR1 LNHNV, CDR2 YYDKDF (reference sequence). Here the CDR3 DNA reads TGTGCCACCAGCGCAAGCAAGGCTAGGGGGACTGAAGCTTTCTTT. Amino acid sequence: CATSASKARGTEAFF.

The J gene is TRBJ2-5, the V gene TRBV25-1; 9 nucleotides line up with TRBD1. Germline CDR1 MGHDK, CDR2 SYGVNS. The CDR3 is 13 amino acids. The trim removed 11 bases at V and 5 bases at J, leaving 9 bases unmatched. CDR3 loop: CARTSTGGETQYF. The CDR3 nucleotides read TGTGCCCGCACTTCGACAGGGGGTGAGACCCAGTACTTC.

This chain connects TRBV30 to TRBJ1-2; D is possibly TRBD1 (6 bases). V was cut by 3 bases and J by 3 bases, with 17 bases left in between. Germline assignment: CDR1 GTSNPN and CDR2 SVGIG (reference sequence). The CDR3 consists of 15 residues. The CDR3 sequence: CAWRQGPESDYGYTF. The CDR3 nucleotides read TGTGCCTGGAGACAGGGACCGGAGTCCGACTATGGCTACACCTTC. Variable domain in full (rest from reference TRBV30 and TRBJ1-2): SQTIHQWPATLVQPVGSPLSLECTVEGTSNPNLYWYRQAAGRGLQLLFYSVGIGQISSEVPQNLSASRPQDRQFILSSKKLLLSDSGFYLCAWRQGPESDYGYTFGSGTRLTVV.